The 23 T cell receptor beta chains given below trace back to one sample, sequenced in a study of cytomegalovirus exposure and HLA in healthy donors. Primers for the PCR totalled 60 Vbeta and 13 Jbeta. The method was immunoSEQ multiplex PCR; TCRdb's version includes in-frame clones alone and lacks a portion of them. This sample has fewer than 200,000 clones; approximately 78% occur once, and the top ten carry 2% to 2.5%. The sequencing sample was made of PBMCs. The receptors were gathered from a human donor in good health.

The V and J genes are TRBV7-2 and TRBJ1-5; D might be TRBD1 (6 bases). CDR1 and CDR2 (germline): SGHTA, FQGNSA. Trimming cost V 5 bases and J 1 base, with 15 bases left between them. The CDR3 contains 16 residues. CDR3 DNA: TGTGCCAGCAGCCGCTTTGGGAGGGGGAGCAATCAGCCCCAGCATTTT. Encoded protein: CASSRFGRGSNQPQHF.

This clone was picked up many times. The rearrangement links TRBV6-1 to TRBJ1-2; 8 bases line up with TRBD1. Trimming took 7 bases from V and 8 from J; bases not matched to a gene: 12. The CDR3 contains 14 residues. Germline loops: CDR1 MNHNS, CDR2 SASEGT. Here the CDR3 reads CASTPFRGQGGYTF. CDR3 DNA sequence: TGTGCCAGCACCCCCTTCAGGGGGCAAGGAGGCTACACCTTC.

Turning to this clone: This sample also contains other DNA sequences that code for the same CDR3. The CDR3 protein is CASSPGQGNEQFF. The CDR3 DNA sequence: TGTGCCAGCAGCCCTGGACAGGGAAATGAGCAGTTCTTC. The chain carries TRBV7-9 and TRBJ2-1, with TRBD1 matching 8 bases. V lost 5 bases to trimming and J lost 7 bases; unmatched junction nucleotides: 4. CDR1 SEHNR and CDR2 FQNEAQ come from the germline V gene (reference sequence). CDR3 length equals 13 residues.

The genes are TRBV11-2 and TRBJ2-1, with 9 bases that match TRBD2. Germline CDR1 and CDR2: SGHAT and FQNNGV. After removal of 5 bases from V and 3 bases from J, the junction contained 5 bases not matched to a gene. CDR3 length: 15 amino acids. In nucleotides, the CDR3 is TGTGCCAGCAGCAGAGAGCGGGGGGACTACAATGAGCAGTTCTTC. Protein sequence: CASSRERGDYNEQFF.

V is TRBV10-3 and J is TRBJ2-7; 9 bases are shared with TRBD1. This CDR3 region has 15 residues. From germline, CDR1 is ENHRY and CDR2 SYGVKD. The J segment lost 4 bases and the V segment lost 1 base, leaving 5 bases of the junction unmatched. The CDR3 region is CAISEWGQGEYEQYF. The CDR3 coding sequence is TGTGCCATCAGTGAGTGGGGACAGGGTGAATACGAGCAGTACTTC.

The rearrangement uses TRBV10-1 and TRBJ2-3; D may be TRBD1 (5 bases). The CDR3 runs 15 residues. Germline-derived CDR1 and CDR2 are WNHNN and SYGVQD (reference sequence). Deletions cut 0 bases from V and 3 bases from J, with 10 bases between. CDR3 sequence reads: CASSESTAGTDTQYF. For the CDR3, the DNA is TGCGCCAGCAGTGAGTCGACAGCAGGTACAGATACGCAGTATTTT.

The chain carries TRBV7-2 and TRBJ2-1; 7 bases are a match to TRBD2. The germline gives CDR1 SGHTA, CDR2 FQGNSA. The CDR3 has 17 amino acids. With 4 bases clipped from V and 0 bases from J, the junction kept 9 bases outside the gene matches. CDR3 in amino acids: CASSSGAGLSSYNEQFF. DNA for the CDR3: TGTGCCAGCAGCTCCGGAGCGGGGTTGAGCTCCTACAATGAGCAGTTCTTC.

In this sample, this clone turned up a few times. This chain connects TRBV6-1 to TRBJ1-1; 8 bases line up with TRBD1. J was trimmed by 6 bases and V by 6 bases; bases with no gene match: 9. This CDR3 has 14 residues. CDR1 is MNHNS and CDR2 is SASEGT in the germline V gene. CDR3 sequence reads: CASRQQGVASEAFF. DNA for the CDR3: TGTGCCAGCAGGCAACAGGGGGTTGCCTCTGAAGCTTTCTTT.

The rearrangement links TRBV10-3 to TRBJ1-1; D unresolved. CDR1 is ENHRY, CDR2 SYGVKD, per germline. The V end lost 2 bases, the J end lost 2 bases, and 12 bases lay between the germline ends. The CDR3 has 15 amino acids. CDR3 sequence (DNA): TGTGCCATCAGTGAGGGAGGAGGCAGAAACACTGAAGCTTTCTTT. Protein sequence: CAISEGGGRNTEAFF.

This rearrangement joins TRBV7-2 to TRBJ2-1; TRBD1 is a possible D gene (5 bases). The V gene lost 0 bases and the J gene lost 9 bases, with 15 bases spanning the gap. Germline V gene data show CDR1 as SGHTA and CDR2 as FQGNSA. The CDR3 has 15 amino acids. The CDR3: CASSLAPAGKVEQFF. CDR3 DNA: TGTGCCAGCAGCTTAGCCCCGGCAGGGAAGGTTGAGCAGTTCTTC. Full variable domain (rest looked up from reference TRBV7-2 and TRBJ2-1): GAGVSQSPSNKVTEKGKDVELRCDPISGHTALYWYRQSLGQGLEFLIYFQGNSAPDKSGLPSDRFSAERTGGSVSTLTIQRTQQEDSAVYLCASSLAPAGKVEQFFGPGTRLTVL.

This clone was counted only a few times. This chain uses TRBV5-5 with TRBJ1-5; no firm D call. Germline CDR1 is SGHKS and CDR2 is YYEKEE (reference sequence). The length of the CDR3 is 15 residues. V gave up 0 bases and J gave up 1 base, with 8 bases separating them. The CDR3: CASSLGPASNQPQHF. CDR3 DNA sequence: TGTGCCAGCAGCTTGGGCCCAGCGAGCAATCAGCCCCAGCATTTT.

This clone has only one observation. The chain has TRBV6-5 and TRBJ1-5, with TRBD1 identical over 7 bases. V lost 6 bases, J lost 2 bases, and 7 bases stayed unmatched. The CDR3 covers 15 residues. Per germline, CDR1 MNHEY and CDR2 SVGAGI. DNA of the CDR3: TGTGCCAGCAGGGAGACAGGGCCAGGCAATCAGCCCCAGCATTTT. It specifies CASRETGPGNQPQHF.

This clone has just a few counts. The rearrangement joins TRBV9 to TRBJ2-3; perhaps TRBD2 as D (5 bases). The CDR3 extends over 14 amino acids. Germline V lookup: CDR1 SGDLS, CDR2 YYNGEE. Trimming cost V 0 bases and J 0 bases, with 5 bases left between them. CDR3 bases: TGTGCCAGCAGCGTAGGGACTAGCACAGATACGCAGTATTTT. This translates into CASSVGTSTDTQYF.

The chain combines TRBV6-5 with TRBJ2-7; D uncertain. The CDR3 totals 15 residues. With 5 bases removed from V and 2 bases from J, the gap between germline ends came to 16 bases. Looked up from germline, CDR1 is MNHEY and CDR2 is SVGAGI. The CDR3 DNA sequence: TGTGCCAGCAGTGCCCCGTGGCCCGAACCCTACGAGCAGTACTTC. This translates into CASSAPWPEPYEQYF.

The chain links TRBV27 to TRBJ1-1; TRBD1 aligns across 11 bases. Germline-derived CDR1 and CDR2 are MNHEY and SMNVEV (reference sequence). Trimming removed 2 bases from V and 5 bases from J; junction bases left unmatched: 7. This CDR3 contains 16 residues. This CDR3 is CASSLGTGGVGTEAFF. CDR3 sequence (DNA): TGTGCCAGCAGTTTAGGGACAGGGGGGGTTGGGACTGAAGCTTTCTTT.

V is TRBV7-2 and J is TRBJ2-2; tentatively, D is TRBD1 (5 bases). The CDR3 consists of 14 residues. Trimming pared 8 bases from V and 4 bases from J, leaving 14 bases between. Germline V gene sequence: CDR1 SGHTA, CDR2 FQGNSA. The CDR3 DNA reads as TGTGCCAGCCTATGGGCAGGGCTCACCGGGGAGCTGTTTTTT. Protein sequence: CASLWAGLTGELFF.

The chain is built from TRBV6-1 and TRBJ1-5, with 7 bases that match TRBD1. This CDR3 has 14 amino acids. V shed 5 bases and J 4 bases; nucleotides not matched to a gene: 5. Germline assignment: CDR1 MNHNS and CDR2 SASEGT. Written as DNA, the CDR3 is TGTGCCAGCAGTTTGACAGGGAAAAATCAGCCCCAGCATTTT. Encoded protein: CASSLTGKNQPQHF.

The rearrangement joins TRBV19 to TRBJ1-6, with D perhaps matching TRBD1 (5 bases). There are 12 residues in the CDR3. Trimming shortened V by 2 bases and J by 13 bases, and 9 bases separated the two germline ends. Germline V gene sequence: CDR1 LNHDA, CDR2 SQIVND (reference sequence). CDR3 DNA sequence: TGTGCCAGTAGTATATCCAGGGATCCCCTCCACTTT. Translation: CASSISRDPLHF.

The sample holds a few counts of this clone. As DNA, the CDR3 is TGCAGCGTTGGGAGGGATAACACTGAAGCTTTCTTT. Translation: CSVGRDNTEAFF. The chain is built from TRBV29-1 and TRBJ1-1, with D unresolved. The CDR3 is made up of 12 amino acids. The V end lost 4 bases, the J end lost 2 bases, and 8 bases lay between the germline ends. The germline CDR1 and CDR2 sequences are SQVTM and ANQGSEA.

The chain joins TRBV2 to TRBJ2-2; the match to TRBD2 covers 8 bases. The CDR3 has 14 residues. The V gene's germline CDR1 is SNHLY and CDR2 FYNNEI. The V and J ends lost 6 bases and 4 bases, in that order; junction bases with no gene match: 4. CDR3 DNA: TGTGCCAGCAGCGGGACTAGGTCCACCGGGGAGCTGTTTTTT. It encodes CASSGTRSTGELFF. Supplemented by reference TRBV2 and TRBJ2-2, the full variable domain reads EPEVTQTPSHQVTQMGQEVILRCVPISNHLYFYWYRQILGQKVEFLVSFYNNEISEKSEIFDDQFSVERPDGSNFTLKIRSTKLEDSAMYFCASSGTRSTGELFFGEGSRLTVL.

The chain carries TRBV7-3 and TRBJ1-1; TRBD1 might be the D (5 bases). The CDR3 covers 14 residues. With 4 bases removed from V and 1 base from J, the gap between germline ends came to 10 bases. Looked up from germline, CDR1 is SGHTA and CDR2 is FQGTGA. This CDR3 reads CASSWLGGNTEAFF. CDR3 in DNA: TGTGCCAGCAGCTGGCTGGGGGGGAACACTGAAGCTTTCTTT.

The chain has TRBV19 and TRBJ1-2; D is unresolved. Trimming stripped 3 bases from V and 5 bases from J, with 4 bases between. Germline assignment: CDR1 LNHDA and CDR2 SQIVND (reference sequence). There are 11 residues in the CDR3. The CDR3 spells CASSMAYGYTF. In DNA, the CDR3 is TGTGCCAGTAGTATGGCATATGGCTACACCTTC.

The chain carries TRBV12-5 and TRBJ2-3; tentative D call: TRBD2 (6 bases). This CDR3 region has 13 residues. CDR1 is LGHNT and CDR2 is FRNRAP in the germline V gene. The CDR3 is CGERVGSTDTQYF. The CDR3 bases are TGTGGGGAGCGGGTTGGGAGCACAGATACGCAGTATTTT.